The 4 T cell receptor beta chains given below trace back to one sample, sequenced in a study of CD8 T cells in Susac syndrome. Random hexamers primed reverse transcription of about 0.5 to 1 ug RNA. TCRdb re-called the immunoSEQ multiplex PCR reads through MiXCR, storing one row per CDR3 protein. The sample carries roughly 160,000 distinct CDR3 sequences, approximately 94% recorded once. Sequenced material: CD4+ T cells from PBMCs. The receptors here all came from a human donor with Susac syndrome.

The chain joins TRBV15 to TRBJ2-2, with D perhaps matching TRBD2 (6 bases). Germline-derived CDR1 and CDR2 are LNHNV and YYDKDF (reference sequence). This CDR3 spans 15 amino acids. The V and J ends lost 3 bases and 3 bases respectively, with 11 bases between them. The CDR3 sequence is CATSSKRVYTGELFF. Here the CDR3 DNA reads TGTGCCACCAGCAGCAAGCGGGTGTACACCGGGGAGCTGTTTTTT.

The gene calls are TRBV5-1 and TRBJ2-5; possibly TRBD1 or TRBD2 for D (5 bases each). The V end was cut by 5 bases, the J end by 4 bases, with 9 bases between. Germline CDR1 is SGHRS and CDR2 is YFSETQ. The CDR3 covers 12 residues. The CDR3 DNA is TGCGCCAGCAGTTCAGGGAGAGAGACCCAGTACTTC. Amino acid sequence: CASSSGRETQYF.

The V gene is TRBV29-1, the J gene TRBJ1-2; 9 bases map to TRBD1. The CDR3 is 15 amino acids. Unmatched junction bases numbered 10, after V lost 6 bases and J lost 2 bases. Germline V CDR1 and CDR2: SQVTM, ANQGSEA. CDR3 protein: CSVRDREGPNYGYTF. In DNA, the CDR3 is TGCAGCGTGAGGGACAGGGAAGGCCCCAACTATGGCTACACCTTC.

The V and J genes are TRBV7-2 and TRBJ1-5; 11 bases match TRBD1. The CDR3 spans 16 residues. Germline V lookup: CDR1 SGHTA, CDR2 FQGNSA. The trim removed 4 bases at V and 5 bases at J, leaving 7 bases unmatched. CDR3 residues: CASSSGQGASYQPQHF. CDR3 nucleotides: TGTGCCAGCAGCTCCGGACAGGGGGCATCTTATCAGCCCCAGCATTTT.